The 13 T cell receptor beta chains below were found in one sample sequenced in a study of tumor-infiltrating lymphocytes in primary liver carcinoma (dated by TCRdb to about 2017). The sequencer was an Illumina HiSeq 2500. Starting from roughly 500 ng total RNA, TCRbeta-specific cDNA was produced by reverse transcription with a constant-region primer and ProtoScript II reverse transcriptase. TCRbeta libraries were built with three nested multiplex PCR rounds, a slightly modified ARM-PCR procedure. Each of the first two PCR rounds ran for about 10 cycles and used multiplex TRBV1-TRBV30 forward primers together with a Cbeta reverse primer. The public reads were reanalyzed by TCRdb: fastp trimming at Q25, MiXCR alignment, in-frame beta chains only. Records with the same CDR3 protein are collapsed into one entry carrying the most frequent genes and DNA. This sample comprises approximately 300,000 distinct CDR3 sequences, about 62% of them detected only once. Roughly 8.6% of the sample is taken by the ten largest.

Blood RNA was extracted from unsorted whole blood using TRIzol reagent, and germline DNA was obtained with the DNeasy Blood & Tissue kit. Sequencing used peripheral blood. Receptors originate from a man in his forties with primary liver carcinoma and hepatitis B virus infection.

To note about this clonotype: Mismatch with germline at one junction end may stem from a read error. This chain links TRBV11-1 with TRBJ2-2; 7 bases fit TRBD2. This CDR3 contains 16 residues. The germline gives CDR1 SGHAT, CDR2 FQDESV (reference sequence). DNA of the CDR3: TGTGCCAGTAGCTTGGGAGTAGCGGGTCGCACCGGGGAGCTGTTTTTT. It encodes CASSLGVAGRTGELFF.

The gene calls are TRBV11-2 and TRBJ2-7; 8 bases are a match to TRBD2. V shed 5 bases, J shed 2 bases, and the junction held 11 bases outside the gene matches. This CDR3 spans 16 amino acids. Germline CDR1 is SGHAT and CDR2 is FQNNGV. The CDR3 sequence: CASSTVSSGPTYEQYF. The CDR3 DNA follows: TGTGCCAGCAGCACCGTGTCTAGCGGGCCCACCTACGAGCAGTACTTC. Together with reference TRBV11-2 and TRBJ2-7, the CDR3 gives the full variable domain: EAGVAQSPRYKIIEKRQSVAFWCNPISGHATLYWYQQILGQGPKLLIQFQNNGVVDDSQLPKDRFSAERLKGVDSTLKIQPAKLEDSAVYLCASSTVSSGPTYEQYFGPGTRLTVT.

The V call is TRBV29-1, the J call TRBJ2-7; 9 nucleotides align to TRBD2. This CDR3 spans 13 amino acids. V shed 6 bases and J 4 bases; nucleotides not matched to a gene: 7. Germline values: CDR1 SQVTM, CDR2 ANQGSEA. CDR3 residues: CSVGTSRIYEQYF. The CDR3, as DNA: TGCAGCGTCGGGACTAGCAGGATATACGAGCAGTACTTC.

This sequence joins TRBV4-3 and TRBJ2-3; D gene ambiguous. Germline lookup yields CDR1 LGHNA and CDR2 YSLEER. CDR3 size: 14 residues. The CDR3 DNA follows: TGCGTCAACAGCCAAGATGCCCGCACAGATACGCAGTATTTT. Protein product: CVNSQDARTDTQYF.

This chain uses TRBV28 with TRBJ2-7; TRBD2 agrees at 7 bases. With V trimmed by 7 bases and J by 6 bases, 12 bases remained unmatched. CDR3 length equals 14 residues. The V gene's germline CDR1 is MDHEN and CDR2 SYDVKM. CDR3 coding DNA: TGTGCCAGCACCATGGGGGGGACTCGAACCGAGCAGTACTTC. This codes for CASTMGGTRTEQYF.

The table lists this clonotype with many counts. The rearrangement joins TRBV10-3 to TRBJ1-5, with D tentatively TRBD1 (5 bases). This CDR3 region has 13 residues. Germline-derived CDR1 and CDR2 are ENHRY and SYGVKD. Trimming pared 10 bases from V and 5 bases from J, leaving 15 bases between. CDR3 in DNA: TGTGCCACCGCCTACAGGAACGATCAGCCCCAGCATTTT. Its protein is CATAYRNDQPQHF.

A note on this clonotype: At one of its ends the junction is not consistent with the germline gene, which may arise from a read error. This rearrangement joins TRBV28 to TRBJ1-5; tentative D call: TRBD1 (5 bases). The CDR3 length is 16 residues. Looked up from germline, CDR1 is MDHEN and CDR2 is SYDVKM. The CDR3 loop reads CTSSLRDSSRNQPQHF. The CDR3 DNA follows: TGTACCAGCAGTCTACGGGACTCGTCCAGAAATCAGCCCCAGCATTTT.

The V call is TRBV12-3 or TRBV12-4, the J call TRBJ1-3, with TRBD1 matching over 7 bases. The CDR3 is made up of 15 amino acids. The V and J ends lost 6 bases and 0 bases, in that order; junction bases with no gene match: 5. In DNA, the CDR3 is TGTGCCAGCAGCTCCGGGACAGCCTCTGGAAACACCATATATTTT. It specifies CASSSGTASGNTIYF.

Notes on this clonotype: The CDR3 does not end in the conserved phenylalanine or tryptophan, so this is likely a read error. The V call is TRBV6-5, the J call TRBJ2-3; TRBD2 matches 7 bases. Germline loops: CDR1 MNHEY, CDR2 SVGAGI. This CDR3 comprises 18 residues. Trimming took 6 bases from V and 4 from J; bases not matched to a gene: 19. CDR3 sequence: CASSRPTERAGEPDTQYL. The CDR3 DNA sequence: TGTGCCAGCAGCCGCCCAACCGAACGGGCGGGAGAGCCAGATACGCAGTATCTT.

There are many counts of this clonotype. This chain uses TRBV6-5 with TRBJ1-1; the D is unclear. Germline values: CDR1 MNHEY, CDR2 SVGAGI. The CDR3 is 16 amino acids. Trimming removed 6 bases at V and 1 base at J, with 18 bases between. CDR3 bases: TGTGCCAGCAGGCGGAGAGCCTCACGGGAGAACACTGAAGCTTTCTTT. It encodes CASRRRASRENTEAFF.

Worth noting for this clonotype: Just one base apart from a much larger clone, this may be a read error. The CDR3 DNA reads TGTGCCAGCAGGAACCAGGGAGACACTGAAGCTTTCTTT. Its translation: CASRNQGDTEAFF. The J gene is TRBJ1-1, the V gene TRBV6-2 or TRBV6-3; possibly TRBD1 for D (5 bases). CDR3 size: 13 residues. The ends were cut back, 6 bases at V and 3 bases at J, with 11 bases in the middle. Germline CDR1 MNHEY, CDR2 SVGEGT.

Points on this clonotype: This could be a read error, since a much larger clone is one nucleotide away. This sequence joins TRBV10-3 and TRBJ2-5; D may be TRBD2 (6 bases). Germline CDR1 ENHRY, CDR2 SYGVKD. The CDR3 is made up of 14 amino acids. Trimming removed 11 bases at V and 6 bases at J, with 22 bases between. The CDR3, as DNA: TGTGCCCCAACCGTCGAGGAGGGAAGGAAGACCCAGTACTTC. This sequence encodes CAPTVEEGRKTQYF.

As for this clonotype: With a much larger clone just one base away, this may be a read error. V and J are TRBV12-3 or TRBV12-4 and TRBJ2-5; the match to TRBD2 covers 7 bases. V lost 5 bases, J lost 4 bases, and 13 bases stayed unmatched. This CDR3 spans 16 amino acids. The CDR3 loop reads CASSQIAGTTGETQYF. The CDR3 DNA reads TGTGCCAGCAGTCAGATTGCCGGGACTACTGGAGAGACCCAGTACTTC.